This passage covers 20 T cell receptor beta chains from one sample sequenced in a study of control samples from healthy donors and cancer patients. TCRdb's copy holds only in-frame clones and misses some; the assay was immunoSEQ multiplex PCR. The sample lists hundreds of thousands of clones, more than 65% occurring once. The sequencing input was PBMCs. Receptors were obtained from a woman aged 55-70 years with lung cancer.

The chain employs TRBV19 and TRBJ2-5, with TRBD1 as a possible D gene (6 bases). Trimming removed 5 bases from V and 3 bases from J, with 10 bases in between. This CDR3 is 13 amino acids long. CDR1 and CDR2 (germline): LNHDA, SQIVND (reference sequence). CDR3 loop: CASSPWTEETQYF. CDR3 in DNA: TGTGCCAGTAGTCCTTGGACAGAAGAGACCCAGTACTTC.

J is TRBJ1-1 and V is TRBV28, with D possibly TRBD1 on 6 matching bases. The CDR3 is 15 residues long. Germline V gene sequence: CDR1 MDHEN, CDR2 SYDVKM. The germline V and J ends were trimmed by 7 bases and 0 bases, with 15 bases remaining between them. CDR3 sequence reads: CASTPPGGMNTEAFF. The CDR3 DNA reads TGTGCCAGCACCCCTCCGGGGGGCATGAACACTGAAGCTTTCTTT.

V and J are TRBV5-1 and TRBJ2-5; D gene unclear. Per the germline V gene, CDR1 is SGHRS and CDR2 is YFSETQ. V lost 0 bases to trimming and J lost 4 bases, with 7 bases between them. CDR3 length equals 13 residues. The CDR3 DNA reads TGCGCCAGCAGCTTGGTTTCCCCAGAGACCCAGTACTTC. Amino acid sequence: CASSLVSPETQYF.

The rearrangement joins TRBV7-6 to TRBJ2-1, with 8 bases aligning to TRBD2. CDR3 length: 15 residues. Germline CDR1 reads SGHVS; CDR2 reads FNYEAQ. The V segment lost 3 bases and the J segment 2 bases; nucleotides outside the gene matches: 3. The CDR3 DNA follows: TGTGCCAGCAGCTTGGAAGCGGGAGCCTACAATGAGCAGTTCTTC. This gives the protein CASSLEAGAYNEQFF. Combining the CDR3 with reference TRBV7-6 and TRBJ2-1 gives the whole variable domain GAGVSQSPRYKVTKRGQDVALRCDPISGHVSLYWYRQALGQGPEFLTYFNYEAQQDKSGLPNDRFSAERPEGSISTLTIQRTEQRDSAMYRCASSLEAGAYNEQFFGPGTRLTVL.

This rearrangement joins TRBV18 to TRBJ2-7; D perhaps matches TRBD2 (7 bases). Germline values: CDR1 KGHSH, CDR2 LQKENI. This CDR3 has 17 amino acids. Deletions cut 1 base from V and 7 bases from J, with 23 bases between. CDR3 loop: CASSPLNAGGGFIEQYF. The CDR3 region has the DNA TGTGCCAGCTCACCACTGAATGCTGGGGGGGGCTTTATTGAGCAGTACTTC.

CDR3 protein: CASSEYRTGTQYF. The CDR3 coding sequence is TGCGCCAGCAGTGAATACAGGACGGGGACCCAGTACTTC. The chain uses TRBV10-2 and TRBJ2-5; tentatively, D is TRBD1 (5 bases). V lost 3 bases and J 7 bases, leaving 12 bases between the germline ends. The CDR3 loop spans 13 amino acids. Germline CDR1 and CDR2: WSHSY and SAAADI.

CDR3 DNA: TGTGCCAGCAGTACGCAGACTAGCGGGACAGATACGCAGTATTTT. Residues: CASSTQTSGTDTQYF. This chain joins TRBV6-5 and TRBJ2-3; TRBD2 agrees at 10 bases. CDR1 is MNHEY, CDR2 SVGAGI, per germline. This CDR3 comprises 15 residues. Trimming took 5 bases from V and 3 from J; bases not matched to a gene: 5.

V usage is TRBV28 and J usage is TRBJ1-1; no clear D. V lost 6 bases to trimming and J lost 3 bases, with 11 bases between them. CDR1 and CDR2 (germline): MDHEN, SYDVKM. The CDR3 sequence is 13 residues long. CDR3 sequence reads: CASRYQAYTEAFF. In DNA, the CDR3 is TGTGCCAGCAGATACCAGGCGTACACTGAAGCTTTCTTT.

This chain uses TRBV28 with TRBJ1-5, with 7 bases identical to TRBD1. The CDR3 totals 19 residues. Germline lookup yields CDR1 MDHEN and CDR2 SYDVKM. After removal of 5 bases from V and 0 bases from J, the junction contained 16 bases not matched to a gene. The CDR3 bases are TGTGCCAGCAGTCTCCCCAGGGGGAGGACCGACTATAGCAATCAGCCCCAGCATTTT. As protein: CASSLPRGRTDYSNQPQHF.

In this sample, this clone turned up once. The chain employs TRBV30 and TRBJ2-5, with 7 bases that match TRBD2. The CDR3 length is 13 residues. V lost 0 bases, J lost 5 bases, and 3 bases stayed unmatched. Germline V lookup: CDR1 GTSNPN, CDR2 SVGIG (reference sequence). DNA for the CDR3: TGTGCCTGGAGTGTTGGGGGGGTGGAGACCCAGTACTTC. The encoded protein is CAWSVGGVETQYF.

V gene TRBV5-4 combines with J gene TRBJ2-3; D might be TRBD1 or TRBD2, each matching 5 bases. In germline, CDR1 is SGHNT, CDR2 YYREEE (reference sequence). The V end lost 4 bases, the J end lost 9 bases, and 18 bases lay between the germline ends. This CDR3 has 14 residues. The CDR3 sequence is CASSTLNGDDTQYF. The CDR3 nucleotides read TGTGCCAGCAGCACCTTAAACGGGGACGACACGCAGTATTTT. Complete variable domain (other parts from reference TRBV5-4 and TRBJ2-3): ETGVTQSPTHLIKTRGQQVTLRCSSQSGHNTVSWYQQALGQGPQFIFQYYREEENGRGNFPPRFSGLQFPNYSSELNVNALELDDSALYLCASSTLNGDDTQYFGPGTRLTVL.

The count of this clone is one. The rearrangement joins TRBV28 to TRBJ1-3; TRBD1 might be the D (6 bases). The length of the CDR3 is 15 residues. The germline V gene has CDR1 MDHEN and CDR2 SYDVKM. With 5 bases removed from V and 0 bases from J, the gap between germline ends came to 11 bases. The CDR3 here is CASSRTGPSGNTIYF. CDR3 coding DNA: TGTGCCAGCAGTCGAACAGGGCCCTCTGGAAACACCATATATTTT.

CDR3 residues: CASSENRGNTIYF. CDR3 nucleotides: TGTGCCAGCAGTGAAAATCGAGGAAACACCATATATTTT. The genes are TRBV6-1 and TRBJ1-3, with D unclear. CDR1 MNHNS and CDR2 SASEGT come from the germline V gene. V shed 2 bases and J shed 4 bases, with 6 bases lying between them. CDR3 length equals 13 residues.

This clone showed up just once. This chain connects TRBV7-9 to TRBJ2-7; TRBD2 matches 9 bases. The ends lost 1 base at V and 2 bases at J; junction bases unmatched: 3. The CDR3 contains 15 residues. The germline gives CDR1 SEHNR, CDR2 FQNEAQ (reference sequence). The CDR3 spells CASSLGLAGTYEQYF. The CDR3 DNA sequence: TGTGCCAGCAGCTTAGGGCTAGCGGGGACCTACGAGCAGTACTTC.

V and J are TRBV6-6 and TRBJ1-1; D not certain. This CDR3 comprises 13 residues. Germline V gene data show CDR1 as MNHNY and CDR2 as SVGAGI (reference sequence). V lost 6 bases and J lost 4, with 12 bases in between. CDR3 in amino acids: CASSPVGGTEAFF. CDR3 bases: TGTGCCAGCAGCCCGGTCGGTGGCACTGAAGCTTTCTTT.

The V gene is TRBV5-4, the J gene TRBJ1-1, with D possibly matching TRBD1 (6 bases). The CDR3 is 16 residues long. The germline V and J ends were trimmed by 0 bases and 1 base, with 13 bases remaining between them. The germline gives CDR1 SGHNT, CDR2 YYREEE (reference sequence). The CDR3 sequence: CASSLGREGGNTEAFF. The DNA of the CDR3 is TGTGCCAGCAGCTTGGGGAGAGAGGGGGGGAACACTGAAGCTTTCTTT.

This clone was seen a few times. The V call is TRBV5-5, the J call TRBJ1-1, with D unclear. The CDR3 runs 13 residues. Looked up from germline, CDR1 is SGHKS and CDR2 is YYEKEE (reference sequence). Trimming shortened V by 1 base and J by 5 bases, and 9 bases separated the two germline ends. CDR3 DNA sequence: TGTGCCAGCAGCTTGCCTATTGCAACTGAAGCTTTCTTT. Translation: CASSLPIATEAFF.

The genes are TRBV6-1 and TRBJ2-1, with 11 bases fitting TRBD2. V gave up 2 bases and J gave up 12 bases; unmatched junction bases: 9. The length of the CDR3 is 15 residues. Germline V gene sequence: CDR1 MNHNS, CDR2 SASEGT. The CDR3 is CASSENPTSGSSQFF. CDR3 DNA: TGTGCCAGCAGTGAAAACCCTACTAGCGGGAGTTCGCAGTTCTTC.

The chain recombines TRBV7-3 with TRBJ2-2; 7 nucleotides line up with TRBD1. The germline CDR1 and CDR2 sequences are SGHTA and FQGTGA. This CDR3 is 15 amino acids long. Unmatched junction bases numbered 10, after V lost 5 bases and J lost 7 bases. The CDR3 nucleotides read TGTGCCAGCAGCCCTACTCAGGGGGTGATCGGGGAGCTGTTTTTT. It encodes CASSPTQGVIGELFF.

The V and J genes are TRBV7-7 and TRBJ2-7, with no clear D. V dropped 5 bases and J dropped 3 bases, with 11 bases sitting between them. The CDR3 has 13 residues. CDR1 SSHAT and CDR2 FNYEAQ come from the germline V gene (reference sequence). For the CDR3, the DNA is TGTGCCAGCAGCCCGCGAGACAACTACGAGCAGTACTTC. It encodes CASSPRDNYEQYF.